Here is one T cell receptor beta chain with its context. Its target is not known. The sample is drawn from a study of OX40 agonist ivuxolimab in advanced cancers. Study observations and caveats: Average numbers of expanded clones were greater in CD8+ T cells than in CD4+.

From germline, CDR1 is LNHDA and CDR2 SQIVND (reference sequence). Between the trimmed V and J ends, which lost 11 bases and 5 bases, there was a span of 19 bases. The CDR3 totals 14 residues. This table comes from immunoSEQ multiplex PCR, and its TCRdb copy is limited to in-frame clones, with some not included. The sample records tens of thousands of clones, about 88% being singletons. The receptor was derived from an adult with an advanced solid tumor such as melanoma, head and neck, liver or kidney cancer. Sequencing used CD4+ or CD8+ T cells sorted from blood, obtained in a trial of the OX40 agonist ivuxolimab. V is TRBV19 and J is TRBJ1-5; the D gene is possibly TRBD1 (5 bases). The chain's CDR3 is CAVHLDSTDQPQHF. In nucleotides, the CDR3 is TGTGCCGTACACCTAGACAGTACCGATCAGCCCCAGCATTTT.